Listed here are 28 T cell receptor beta chains from one sample, sequenced in a study of blood T cell repertoires in COVID-19 (dated by TCRdb to the early 2020s). Library creation used the immunoSEQ multiplex PCR assay. TCRdb carries this immuneACCESS record with in-frame sequences only. Its versions omit some clonotypes, under half of them owing to an unresolved V gene in the studies checked, with the rest unexplained. For this sample the table gives about 150,000 clones, of which roughly 85% were detected only once. The biggest ten clones account for over 4.5% of the sample. The sequencing input was peripheral blood. The receptors derive from a human donor in a cohort sampled during active COVID-19.

This chain connects TRBV7-2 to TRBJ2-3; 8 bases are a match to TRBD2. V lost 5 bases, J lost 8 bases, and 6 bases stayed unmatched. The germline CDR1 and CDR2 sequences are SGHTA and FQGNSA. The CDR3 has 13 amino acids. The CDR3 nucleotides read TGTGCCAGCAGCCCCGGGACTAGGGGTACGCAGTATTTT. Translating it yields CASSPGTRGTQYF.

V usage is TRBV3-1 (or the pseudogene TRBV3-2) and J usage is TRBJ2-7; possibly TRBD1 for D (5 bases). Trimming cost V 0 bases and J 4 bases, with 13 bases left between them. Germline-derived CDR1 and CDR2 are LGHDT and YNNKEL (reference sequence). The CDR3 runs to 15 residues. The CDR3 DNA follows: TGTGCCAGCAGCCAAGATCACCGGGCAGGGTACGAGCAGTACTTC. This gives the protein CASSQDHRAGYEQYF.

The genes are TRBV4-1 and TRBJ2-1; TRBD1 matches at 9 bases. Germline V gene lookup returns CDR1 MGHRA and CDR2 YSYEKL. The V segment lost 0 bases and the J segment 8 bases; nucleotides outside the gene matches: 5. This CDR3 region has 15 residues. CDR3 coding DNA: TGCGCCAGCAGCCAAGAAGACAGGACAGGGGATGAGCAGTTCTTC. Translation: CASSQEDRTGDEQFF.

This clone was found many times. This chain uses TRBV5-1 with TRBJ2-2, with TRBD1 identical over 10 bases. Trimming cost V 7 bases and J 2 bases; bases outside gene matches: 11. CDR3 length: 17 residues. Germline V gives CDR1 SGHRS, CDR2 YFSETQ. The CDR3, as DNA: TGCGCCAGCCACCACACCAGGACAGGGGGAAACACCGGGGAGCTGTTTTTT. It yields the protein CASHHTRTGGNTGELFF.

The V gene is TRBV23-1, the J gene TRBJ1-5, with no clear D. TRBV23-1 is classed as an ORF, of uncertain function. CDR3 length: 15 residues. The ends were cut back, 1 base at V and 2 bases at J, with 9 bases in the middle. The CDR3 here is CASSQWPEGNQPQHF. The CDR3 coding sequence is TGCGCCAGCAGTCAATGGCCGGAGGGCAATCAGCCCCAGCATTTT.

A remark on this clone: The junction and the germline gene differ at one end; a read error may be behind it. The chain has TRBV6-5 and TRBJ1-1; D not resolved. CDR1 and CDR2 from the germline V gene are MNHEY and SVGAGI. The CDR3 covers 14 residues. This CDR3 is CASVSWRANTETFF. CDR3 DNA sequence: TGTGCCAGCGTCTCATGGAGGGCAAACACTGAAACTTTCTTT.

The rearrangement uses TRBV7-2 and TRBJ2-7, with D possibly being TRBD2 (6 bases). CDR3 size: 15 residues. Trimming cost V 2 bases and J 4 bases, with 15 bases left between them. The germline CDR1 and CDR2 sequences are SGHTA and FQGNSA. The CDR3 loop reads CASSLSGTRAYEQYF. In DNA form, the CDR3 reads TGTGCCAGCAGCTTATCCGGGACTCGAGCTTACGAGCAGTACTTC.

The chain combines TRBV5-8 with TRBJ1-5; D remains unclear. V gave up 1 base and J gave up 3 bases, with 8 bases separating them. The CDR3 is 14 residues long. In germline, CDR1 is SGHTS, CDR2 YDEGEE. The CDR3 nucleotides are TGTGCCAGCAGCTTGAGAGGAATCAATCAGCCCCAGCATTTT. Protein sequence: CASSLRGINQPQHF.

This chain joins TRBV11-3 and TRBJ2-7; 11 nucleotides agree with TRBD1. The CDR3 is made up of 14 amino acids. Germline CDR1 reads SGHNT; CDR2 reads YENEEA. V shed 7 bases, J shed 7 bases, and the junction held 9 bases outside the gene matches. The CDR3 reads CASTPRTGGKEQYF. In nucleotides, the CDR3 is TGTGCCAGCACACCTCGGACAGGGGGCAAAGAGCAGTACTTC.

The genes are TRBV6-5 and TRBJ2-3; 9 nucleotides line up with TRBD1. Trimming removed 6 bases from V and 1 base from J; junction bases left unmatched: 2. The CDR3 has 14 residues. The germline CDR1 and CDR2 sequences are MNHEY and SVGAGI. CDR3 residues: CASRGDRGTDTQYF. DNA of the CDR3: TGTGCCAGCAGAGGGGACAGGGGCACAGATACGCAGTATTTT.

This clone was counted many times. The V and J genes are TRBV30 and TRBJ2-2; TRBD2 agrees at 14 bases. The V gene's germline CDR1 is GTSNPN and CDR2 SVGIG (reference sequence). This CDR3 is built from 16 residues. The V segment lost 4 bases and the J segment 0 bases; nucleotides outside the gene matches: 1. For the CDR3, the DNA is TGTGCCTGGAAGGGACTAGCGGGGGCGAACACCGGGGAGCTGTTTTTT. Protein sequence: CAWKGLAGANTGELFF.

This clone came up once. The chain carries TRBV27 and TRBJ2-7, with TRBD2 matching over 13 bases. The J segment lost 6 bases and the V segment lost 5 bases, leaving 4 bases of the junction unmatched. The germline gives CDR1 MNHEY, CDR2 SMNVEV (reference sequence). There are 14 residues in the CDR3. The CDR3 nucleotides read TGTGCCAGCAGTAAAGGGACTAGCGGGGCCGAGCAGTACTTC. The encoded protein is CASSKGTSGAEQYF.

The chain has TRBV28 and TRBJ2-5; tentative D call: TRBD2 (5 bases). Germline loops: CDR1 MDHEN, CDR2 SYDVKM. V lost 1 base, J lost 3 bases, and 9 bases lay in between. The CDR3 is 14 amino acids. The CDR3 loop is CASSLLNGEETQYF. As DNA, the CDR3 is TGTGCCAGCAGTTTATTAAACGGGGAAGAGACCCAGTACTTC.

V is TRBV9 and J is TRBJ2-5; D perhaps matches TRBD2 (5 bases). This CDR3 region has 15 residues. Germline lookup yields CDR1 SGDLS and CDR2 YYNGEE. V was pared by 1 base and J by 2 bases, with 12 bases between. CDR3 DNA sequence: TGTGCCAGCAGCGTAATGGCTAGAGGGCAAGAGACCCAGTACTTC. Residues: CASSVMARGQETQYF.

The rearrangement uses TRBV6-2 or TRBV6-3 and TRBJ2-7, with 8 bases matching TRBD2. This CDR3 has 15 amino acids. V lost 5 bases and J lost 3; bases outside the gene matches: 9. CDR1 and CDR2 (germline): MNHEY, SVGEGT. The CDR3 is CASSPPGGGGYEQYF. The CDR3 nucleotides read TGTGCCAGCAGTCCCCCGGGAGGGGGGGGCTACGAGCAGTACTTC.

The chain joins TRBV5-4 to TRBJ2-7; D might be TRBD2 (6 bases). The CDR3 length is 13 residues. V was pared by 2 bases and J by 4 bases, with 10 bases between. Germline lookup yields CDR1 SGHNT and CDR2 YYREEE (reference sequence). The CDR3 nucleotides are TGTGCCAGCAGCTTACGGGGGAGATACGAGCAGTACTTC. Its translation: CASSLRGRYEQYF.

The chain uses TRBV7-3 and TRBJ2-1, with 10 bases identical to TRBD2. The CDR3 covers 15 residues. V lost 5 bases to trimming and J lost 8 bases; unmatched junction nucleotides: 9. Per the germline V gene, CDR1 is SGHTA and CDR2 is FQGTGA. CDR3 sequence reads: CASSRSGGAIDEQFF. CDR3 coding DNA: TGTGCCAGCAGCCGGAGCGGGGGGGCAATCGATGAGCAGTTCTTC.

V gene TRBV5-1 combines with J gene TRBJ2-5; 9 nucleotides agree with TRBD2. The ends lost 5 bases at V and 0 bases at J; junction bases unmatched: 5. CDR1 is SGHRS and CDR2 is YFSETQ in the germline V gene. The length of the CDR3 is 15 residues. CDR3 DNA: TGCGCCAGCAGAGGAATAGCGGGGGACCAAGAGACCCAGTACTTC. This sequence encodes CASRGIAGDQETQYF.

This clone has just a few counts. V gene TRBV9 combines with J gene TRBJ1-2; 10 bases line up with TRBD1. After removal of 4 bases from V and 2 bases from J, the junction contained 5 bases not matched to a gene. The CDR3 consists of 15 residues. Per the germline V gene, CDR1 is SGDLS and CDR2 is YYNGEE. CDR3 sequence reads: CASSPDRGQNYGYTF. The CDR3 DNA follows: TGTGCCAGCAGCCCAGACAGGGGGCAGAACTATGGCTACACCTTC. The full variable domain, in which reference TRBV9 and TRBJ1-2 provide the parts outside the CDR3, is DSGVTQTPKHLITATGQRVTLRCSPRSGDLSVYWYQQSLDQGLQFLIQYYNGEERAKGNILERFSAQQFPDLHSELNLSSLELGDSALYFCASSPDRGQNYGYTFGSGTRLTVV.

The CDR3, as DNA: TGTGCCAGTAGTCCCGCGGGGGGCGCCGGATCCGGGGAGCTGTTTTTT. Protein: CASSPAGGAGSGELFF. The chain couples TRBV19 to TRBJ2-2; 8 bases fit TRBD2. Germline CDR1 reads LNHDA; CDR2 reads SQIVND (reference sequence). V dropped 5 bases and J dropped 6; count of bases not matched to a gene: 11. The length of the CDR3 is 16 residues.

The J gene is TRBJ1-2, the V gene TRBV6-1, with D possibly TRBD1 on 6 matching bases. The CDR3 runs 15 residues. Germline V CDR1 and CDR2: MNHNS, SASEGT. Deletions cut 2 bases from V and 0 bases from J, with 10 bases between. The CDR3 DNA reads TGTGCCAGCAGTGAACAGGGGCCTTCTAACTATGGCTACACCTTC. This encodes CASSEQGPSNYGYTF.

The V and J genes are TRBV9 and TRBJ2-7; TRBD2 matches 9 bases. Germline assignment: CDR1 SGDLS and CDR2 YYNGEE. With 1 base clipped from V and 7 bases from J, the junction kept 9 bases outside the gene matches. The CDR3 covers 15 residues. The CDR3 nucleotides are TGTGCCAGCAGCGTACGGACTAGCGCCATAGGAGAGCAGTACTTC. Translation: CASSVRTSAIGEQYF.

In regard to this clone: This CDR3 is also generated by other DNA sequences in the sample. CDR3 region: CASSITGQGNQPQHF. CDR3 DNA: TGTGCCAGTAGTATAACGGGACAGGGTAATCAGCCCCAGCATTTT. The chain is built from TRBV19 and TRBJ1-5, with 9 bases aligning to TRBD1. This CDR3 comprises 15 residues. Per germline, CDR1 LNHDA and CDR2 SQIVND (reference sequence). J was trimmed by 4 bases and V by 2 bases; bases with no gene match: 3.

This chain connects TRBV2 to TRBJ2-7; no reliable D call. V lost 8 bases, J lost 0 bases, and 14 bases lay in between. CDR1 is SNHLY and CDR2 is FYNNEI in the germline V gene. The CDR3 has 14 amino acids. In nucleotides, the CDR3 is TGTGCCAGCTCTCCCCAGGCAAGCTCCTACGAGCAGTACTTC. This sequence encodes CASSPQASSYEQYF.

The J gene is TRBJ1-3, the V gene TRBV18; 8 bases align to TRBD1. The V segment lost 3 bases and the J segment 4 bases; nucleotides outside the gene matches: 5. Germline V lookup: CDR1 KGHSH, CDR2 LQKENI. The CDR3 consists of 15 residues. CDR3 region: CASSPRQGSGNTIYF. The DNA for the CDR3 is TGTGCCAGCTCACCGCGACAGGGGTCGGGAAACACCATATATTTT.

This chain joins TRBV27 and TRBJ1-6, with D possibly TRBD1 on 6 matching bases. The ends were cut back, 3 bases at V and 6 bases at J, with 6 bases in the middle. The CDR3 is 13 amino acids. Germline V gene data show CDR1 as MNHEY and CDR2 as SMNVEV (reference sequence). Here the CDR3 reads CASSFRGNSPLHF. CDR3 DNA sequence: TGTGCCAGCAGTTTCAGGGGTAATTCACCCCTCCACTTT.

V usage is TRBV7-9 and J usage is TRBJ2-7; 7 positions match TRBD1. Germline values: CDR1 SEHNR, CDR2 FQNEAQ (reference sequence). V was clipped by 4 bases and J by 0 bases; unmatched bases: 3. CDR3 size: 14 residues. CDR3 loop: CASSYGTVSYEQYF. The CDR3 region has the DNA TGTGCCAGCAGCTACGGGACAGTCTCCTACGAGCAGTACTTC. Filled out from reference TRBV7-9 and TRBJ2-7, the complete variable domain reads DTGVSQNPRHKITKRGQNVTFRCDPISEHNRLYWYRQTLGQGPEFLTYFQNEAQLEKSRLLSDRFSAERPKGSFSTLEIQRTEQGDSAMYLCASSYGTVSYEQYFGPGTRLTVT.

V is TRBV28 and J is TRBJ2-3, with TRBD1 matching 10 bases. The length of the CDR3 is 16 residues. The germline V gene encodes CDR1 MDHEN and CDR2 SYDVKM. The J segment lost 4 bases and the V segment lost 4 bases, leaving 8 bases of the junction unmatched. The CDR3 DNA reads as TGTGCCAGCAGTTCACGACAGGGGGCGCTCCCAGATACGCAGTATTTT. Its translation: CASSSRQGALPDTQYF. The full variable domain, completed using reference TRBV28 and TRBJ2-3, is DVKVTQSSRYLVKRTGEKVFLECVQDMDHENMFWYRQDPGLGLRLIYFSYDVKMKEKGDIPEGYSVSREKKERFSLILESASTNQTSMYLCASSSRQGALPDTQYFGPGTRLTVL.